These 24 T cell receptor beta chains share one sample of origin, sequenced in a study of monozygotic twins with cystic fibrosis. TCRdb's copy holds only in-frame clones and misses some; the assay was immunoSEQ multiplex PCR. The sample yields about 9,200 clones, approximately 99.4% seen once. Sequences were obtained from blood. These receptors were taken from a man in his late teens or twenties with cystic fibrosis.

The chain carries TRBV19 and TRBJ1-2; D is possibly TRBD1 (5 bases). V was clipped by 5 bases and J by 4 bases, with 11 bases between them. This CDR3 region has 13 residues. Germline V lookup: CDR1 LNHDA, CDR2 SQIVND (reference sequence). The CDR3: CASSPRDLYGYTF. The CDR3 region has the DNA TGTGCCAGTAGTCCCCGGGACCTCTATGGCTACACCTTC.

The V and J genes are TRBV2 and TRBJ1-1; D is ambiguous. There are 12 residues in the CDR3. Trimming pared 1 base from V and 12 bases from J, leaving 12 bases between. The germline CDR1 and CDR2 sequences are SNHLY and FYNNEI. Here the CDR3 reads CASSEDWALTFF. The DNA for the CDR3 is TGTGCCAGCAGTGAAGATTGGGCCTTGACTTTCTTT.

The chain carries TRBV5-1 and TRBJ1-1, with D possibly matching TRBD1 (6 bases). The germline CDR1 and CDR2 sequences are SGHRS and YFSETQ. Trimming removed 1 base from V and 1 base from J, with 11 bases in between. This CDR3 has 15 residues. DNA for the CDR3: TGCGCCAGCAGCTTGTCGGGGGCTCAGAACACTGAAGCTTTCTTT. Amino acids: CASSLSGAQNTEAFF.

This clone was recorded only once. The V and J genes are TRBV6-5 and TRBJ1-6; D ambiguous. Looked up from germline, CDR1 is MNHEY and CDR2 is SVGAGI. The CDR3 is made up of 15 amino acids. Trimming removed 2 bases at V and 0 bases at J, with 5 bases between. CDR3 sequence reads: CASSYDNSYNSPLHF. The DNA of the CDR3 is TGTGCCAGCAGTTACGACAACTCCTATAATTCACCCCTCCACTTT.

The chain combines TRBV5-4 with TRBJ2-1; 9 bases map to TRBD1. The CDR3 contains 14 residues. Trimming removed 3 bases from V and 7 bases from J; junction bases left unmatched: 5. The V gene's germline CDR1 is SGHNT and CDR2 YYREEE (reference sequence). This CDR3 is CASSSGQGINEQFF. CDR3 sequence (DNA): TGTGCCAGCAGCTCCGGACAGGGGATAAATGAGCAGTTCTTC.

J is TRBJ2-2 and V is TRBV19; 12 nucleotides agree with TRBD2. Germline V gene lookup returns CDR1 LNHDA and CDR2 SQIVND (reference sequence). This CDR3 is 16 amino acids long. The ends lost 5 bases at V and 4 bases at J; junction bases unmatched: 5. The CDR3 coding sequence is TGTGCCAGTAGTCTACTAGCGGGAGGTATCACCGGGGAGCTGTTTTTT. This codes for CASSLLAGGITGELFF.

The genes are TRBV7-2 and TRBJ2-4; D is ambiguous. The CDR3 sequence is 16 residues long. Germline values: CDR1 SGHTA, CDR2 FQGNSA. Trimming removed 4 bases at V and 0 bases at J, with 13 bases between. The CDR3 region is CASSYHGSVAKNIQYF. As DNA, the CDR3 is TGTGCCAGCAGCTACCACGGGTCCGTAGCCAAAAACATTCAGTACTTC.

The gene calls are TRBV4-2 and TRBJ2-3, with D possibly matching TRBD2 (6 bases). Trimming took off 4 bases at V and 0 bases at J, with 23 bases between the two ends. Per germline, CDR1 LGHNA and CDR2 YNFKEQ. This CDR3 is 19 amino acids long. The CDR3 nucleotides are TGTGCCAGCAGCCCCAAAACCGGTAGCGGAGCTACTAGCACAGATACGCAGTATTTT. It translates to CASSPKTGSGATSTDTQYF.

The chain recombines TRBV10-2 with TRBJ1-5, with unresolved D. The germline gives CDR1 WSHSY, CDR2 SAAADI. V was clipped by 0 bases and J by 3 bases, with 3 bases between them. The CDR3 has 13 amino acids. The CDR3, as DNA: TGCGCCAGCAGTGAGTCGTTCAATCAGCCCCAGCATTTT. It codes for CASSESFNQPQHF.

This clone is a singleton in its sample. The chain combines TRBV20-1 with TRBJ1-1; perhaps TRBD1 as D (6 bases). CDR1 and CDR2 from the germline V gene are DFQATT and SNEGSKA (reference sequence). V was trimmed by 6 bases and J by 8 bases, leaving 13 bases between them. CDR3 size: 11 residues. The CDR3: CSAETTGEAFF. CDR3 bases: TGCAGTGCCGAAACGACAGGAGAAGCTTTCTTT.

The chain is built from TRBV10-3 and TRBJ1-4; 9 bases align to TRBD1. From germline, CDR1 is ENHRY and CDR2 SYGVKD. Losses at the gene ends were 6 bases for V and 5 bases for J; bases not matched to a gene: 7. This CDR3 has 15 residues. The CDR3 spells CAIRRDRAGNEKLFF. Here the CDR3 DNA reads TGTGCCATCAGGCGGGACAGGGCAGGGAATGAAAAACTGTTTTTT.

J is TRBJ2-1 and V is TRBV7-3; either TRBD1 or TRBD2 may fit D (5 bases each). The germline CDR1 and CDR2 sequences are SGHTA and FQGTGA. The CDR3 totals 15 residues. Trimming took off 1 base at V and 6 bases at J, with 13 bases between the two ends. The CDR3 region is CASSLNWDPANEQFF. CDR3 DNA: TGTGCCAGCAGCTTAAACTGGGACCCTGCCAATGAGCAGTTCTTC.

The V call is TRBV5-6, the J call TRBJ1-5; weak D call: TRBD1 (5 bases). V was pared by 0 bases and J by 0 bases, with 7 bases between. Germline lookup yields CDR1 SGHDT and CDR2 YYEEEE. The CDR3 covers 15 residues. The DNA of the CDR3 is TGTGCCAGCAGCTTGGGACAGTATAGCAATCAGCCCCAGCATTTT. Translating it yields CASSLGQYSNQPQHF.

The genes are TRBV19 and TRBJ1-5; no reliable D call. Deletions cut 5 bases from V and 2 bases from J, with 7 bases between. The germline V gene has CDR1 LNHDA and CDR2 SQIVND (reference sequence). The CDR3 runs 13 residues. The chain's CDR3 is CASSWLGNQPQHF. The CDR3 nucleotides are TGTGCCAGTAGTTGGCTGGGCAATCAGCCCCAGCATTTT.

The chain couples TRBV14 to TRBJ2-7; D tentatively fits TRBD1 or TRBD2 (5 bases each). CDR3 size: 14 residues. V was trimmed by 4 bases and J by 7 bases, leaving 17 bases between them. CDR1 and CDR2 (germline): SGHDN, FVKESK. The CDR3, as DNA: TGTGCCAGCAGCCCCCATCACGGGGCGAGGGAGCAGTACTTC. Amino acids: CASSPHHGAREQYF.

The rearrangement links TRBV18 to TRBJ2-2, with D maybe TRBD1 (5 bases). Germline lookup yields CDR1 KGHSH and CDR2 LQKENI. The CDR3 sequence is 17 residues long. Trimming pared 2 bases from V and 8 bases from J, leaving 21 bases between. The CDR3 loop reads CASSPAGQLPPGGELFF. The CDR3 DNA is TGTGCCAGCTCACCAGCAGGGCAACTCCCACCAGGGGGGGAGCTGTTTTTT.

This rearrangement joins TRBV4-2 to TRBJ1-1; possible D gene TRBD1, 6 bases. The germline V and J ends were trimmed by 1 base and 9 bases, with 15 bases remaining between them. This CDR3 comprises 14 residues. From germline, CDR1 is LGHNA and CDR2 YNFKEQ. CDR3: CASSQGEQGLKAFF. CDR3 nucleotide sequence: TGTGCCAGCAGCCAAGGGGAACAGGGCTTGAAAGCTTTCTTT.

V usage is TRBV20-1 and J usage is TRBJ2-5; D not certain. CDR3 size: 11 residues. The germline V gene has CDR1 DFQATT and CDR2 SNEGSKA (reference sequence). Trimming took 5 bases from V and 0 from J, leaving 4 bases between them. CDR3 loop: CSAWNQETQYF. CDR3 DNA: TGCAGTGCTTGGAACCAAGAGACCCAGTACTTC.

V and J are TRBV4-1 and TRBJ1-4, with 8 bases fitting TRBD1. The CDR3 covers 16 residues. Per the germline V gene, CDR1 is MGHRA and CDR2 is YSYEKL. Trimming cost V 0 bases and J 8 bases; bases outside gene matches: 8. The CDR3, as DNA: TGCGCCAGCAGCCAAGAGGGAGGACAGGGAAGGGAAAAACTGTTTTTT. It yields the protein CASSQEGGQGREKLFF.

The V and J genes are TRBV5-1 and TRBJ1-2; 7 nucleotides agree with TRBD1. With V trimmed by 3 bases and J by 3 bases, 11 bases remained unmatched. The CDR3 extends over 16 amino acids. CDR1 SGHRS and CDR2 YFSETQ come from the germline V gene. CDR3 protein: CASSYGTVQSYYGYTF. The DNA for the CDR3 is TGCGCCAGCAGCTACGGGACAGTCCAATCCTACTATGGCTACACCTTC. Combining the CDR3 with reference TRBV5-1 and TRBJ1-2 gives the whole variable domain KAGVTQTPRYLIKTRGQQVTLSCSPISGHRSVSWYQQTPGQGLQFLFEYFSETQRNKGNFPGRFSGRQFSNSRSEMNVSTLELGDSALYLCASSYGTVQSYYGYTFGSGTRLTVV.

The CDR3 loop reads CASSPGIRQASYEQYF. The DNA of the CDR3 is TGTGCCAGCAGCCCTGGGATAAGACAGGCGTCCTACGAGCAGTACTTC. The chain combines TRBV7-7 with TRBJ2-7, with D perhaps TRBD1 (6 bases). CDR3 length: 16 amino acids. With 5 bases removed from V and 1 base from J, the gap between germline ends came to 18 bases. Germline CDR1 is SSHAT and CDR2 is FNYEAQ (reference sequence).

This chain connects TRBV2 to TRBJ1-2; no firm D call. Germline values: CDR1 SNHLY, CDR2 FYNNEI. This CDR3 comprises 14 residues. V shed 0 bases and J shed 4 bases, with 9 bases lying between them. The CDR3 DNA reads TGTGCCAGCAGTGAAGCGTCCAGTACCTATGGCTACACCTTC. Protein product: CASSEASSTYGYTF.

The chain employs TRBV15 and TRBJ1-1; 8 bases map to TRBD1. This CDR3 region has 16 residues. Germline V lookup: CDR1 LNHNV, CDR2 YYDKDF (reference sequence). Trimming at V came to 2 bases and at J to 3 bases, leaving 8 bases not matched to a gene. The CDR3 is CATSRPGQGVDTEAFF. The CDR3 nucleotides read TGTGCCACCAGCAGACCCGGACAGGGTGTGGACACTGAAGCTTTCTTT.

V gene TRBV5-3 combines with J gene TRBJ2-5; D perhaps matches TRBD1 (5 bases). TRBV5-3 is known as an ORF, though its function is uncertain. This CDR3 comprises 14 residues. The V and J ends lost 4 bases and 3 bases respectively, with 13 bases between them. The CDR3, as DNA: TGTGCCAGAAGCGGTGACAGAACCAAAGAGACCCAGTACTTC. Amino acid sequence: CARSGDRTKETQYF.